A selection of T cell receptor beta chains follows, all from one sample in a study of blood T cell repertoires in COVID-19. Using immunoSEQ multiplex PCR, the repertoire was profiled, and TCRdb retains in-frame clones only, with some absent. The table shows roughly 30,000 clones, with more than 70% occurring only once. Sequencing input: peripheral blood. Receptor source: a boy aged 2 to 9 with active or convalescent COVID-19. CDR3s include the opening cysteine and the closing phenylalanine or tryptophan. Each record gives: clone size, V gene, D gene, J gene, CDR3 DNA, CDR3 protein. The D gene is left open where the match is weak. Expanded clones are given a class, and other clones once, few, many or no size at all.

>.|TRBV6-1|.|TRBJ1-1
TGTGCCAGCAGTGAACTTCTAAACACTGAAGCTTTCTTT
CASSELLNTEAFF
>once|TRBV7-9|TRBD2|TRBJ2-7
TGTGCCAGCAGCTTAGTAGGTAGCGGGAACCCCGAGCAGTACTTC
CASSLVGSGNPEQYF
>few|TRBV3-1/TRBV3-2|TRBD2|TRBJ2-1
TGTGCCAGCAGTACTAGCGGGGGTTCGGGGTTCTTC
CASSTSGGSGFF
>few|TRBV6-5|.|TRBJ2-1
TGTGCCAGCAGTTACGGACTCAATGAGCAGTTCTTC
CASSYGLNEQFF
>.|TRBV5-1|TRBD1|TRBJ1-1
TGCGCCAGCTACGACACAGGGGCGAACACTGAAGCTTTCTTT
CASYDTGANTEAFF
>.|TRBV20-1|.|TRBJ1-2
TGCAGTGCTAGAGAACAGGGTGGCTACACCTTC
CSAREQGGYTF
>.|TRBV7-6|.|TRBJ1-5
TGTGCCAGCAGCCTCCAGGAGGGCAATCAGCCCCAGCATTTT
CASSLQEGNQPQHF
>.|TRBV7-2|TRBD1|TRBJ1-2
TGTGCCAGCAGCTCTATACCGGGACAGGGGCGTTCTAACTATGGCTACACCTTC
CASSSIPGQGRSNYGYTF
>.|TRBV24-1|.|TRBJ1-1
TGTGCCACCAGGGCACTGGTGGAGCCAGGGTTTCATACTGAAGCTTTCTTT
CATRALVEPGFHTEAFF
>.|TRBV11-2|.|TRBJ1-6
TGTGCCAGCAGCTCCACGGGATCACCCCTCCACTTT
CASSSTGSPLHF
>.|TRBV23-1|.|TRBJ1-2
TGCGCCAGCAGTCAATCTCTGTGGAGACCCTATGGCTACACCTTC
CASSQSLWRPYGYTF
>.|TRBV6-5|.|TRBJ1-6
TGTGCCAGCAGGGGAACAGGGCTCGGTAATTCACCCCTCCACTTT
CASRGTGLGNSPLHF
>.|TRBV7-9|.|TRBJ1-3
TGTGCCAGCAGCTTGACGGGGGCTGGAAACACCATATATTTT
CASSLTGAGNTIYF
>.|TRBV28|TRBD1|TRBJ1-3
TGTGCCACCAGACAGGGCATTAGAAACACCATATATTTT
CATRQGIRNTIYF
>.|TRBV6-2/TRBV6-3|.|TRBJ2-5
TGTGCCAGCAGTTCCCCGGGTGAGACCCAGTACTTC
CASSSPGETQYF
>.|TRBV25-1|TRBD2|TRBJ2-3
TGTGCCAGCAGTGGCCAACTAGCGGGGGGGCCCACGCAGTATTTT
CASSGQLAGGPTQYF
>.|TRBV5-4|TRBD1|TRBJ1-1
TGTGCCAGCAGCTCCCGGGACAGGGGTCATGGAGCTTTCTTT
CASSSRDRGHGAFF
>.|TRBV28|TRBD1|TRBJ1-5
TGTGCCAGCAAAAGACAGGGGAATCTTGAGCAGCCCCAGCATTTT
CASKRQGNLEQPQHF
>.|TRBV19|TRBD1|TRBJ1-2
TGTGCCAGTCGGACAGGGAATGGTGGCTACACCTTC
CASRTGNGGYTF
>few|TRBV6-5|.|TRBJ1-1
TGTGCCAGCGTTAGACAGTACACTGAAGCTTTCTTT
CASVRQYTEAFF
>.|TRBV27|.|TRBJ1-4
TGTGCCAGCAAAAGCGCTCAGCGGGAGAGGGGAGTAAAACTGTTTTTT
CASKSAQRERGVKLFF
>few|TRBV5-1|TRBD1|TRBJ2-7
TGCGCCAGCAGCCGACTTGAGGGGGCGGACGAGCAGTACTTC
CASSRLEGADEQYF
>.|TRBV3-1/TRBV3-2|.|TRBJ1-1
TGTGCCAGCAGCCTACCCACAGGGTTGAACACTGAAGCTTTCTTT
CASSLPTGLNTEAFF
>once|TRBV7-6|TRBD2|TRBJ2-3
TGTGCCAGCAGCTCGCTAGCGGGAGGGCGTTTCCCACCTTTGTTGACAGATACGCAGTATTTT
CASSSLAGGRFPPLLTDTQYF
>.|TRBV2|.|TRBJ2-1
TGTGCCAGCAGTGAGTCAGCGTCCTTCTCCTACAATGAGCAGTTCTTC
CASSESASFSYNEQFF
>.|TRBV28|.|TRBJ2-1
TGTGCCAGCAGTCCTCCTCGGTATCGCTCCTACAATGAGCAGTTCTTC
CASSPPRYRSYNEQFF
>.|TRBV14|.|TRBJ1-1
TGTGCCAGCAGCCTAAATTACAGGACTGAAGCTTTCTTT
CASSLNYRTEAFF
>.|TRBV6-1|.|TRBJ1-1
TGTGCCAGCAGTGAAAAAGACTACCGGAGGGGTACTGAAGCTTTCTTT
CASSEKDYRRGTEAFF
>.|TRBV3-1/TRBV3-2|.|TRBJ1-4
TGTGCCAGCAGCCAAGATCCCCCGAGCGGGGGCTCGAAAAAACTGTTTTTT
CASSQDPPSGGSKKLFF
>.|TRBV3-1/TRBV3-2|TRBD2|TRBJ2-2
TGTGCCAGCAGACGTAGCGGGAGTGGGGCAAACACCGGGGAGCTGTTTTTT
CASRRSGSGANTGELFF
>.|TRBV28|.|TRBJ1-6
TGTGCCAGCAGTACTTTCAGGGATTCACCCCTCCACTTT
CASSTFRDSPLHF
>.|TRBV6-5|.|TRBJ1-1
TGTGCCAGCAGTTACGGGAGGCGCTCCCACACTGAAGCTTTCTTT
CASSYGRRSHTEAFF
>many|TRBV18|TRBD1|TRBJ1-1
TGTGCCAGCTCACCGACAGGGACTGAAGCTTTCTTT
CASSPTGTEAFF
>.|TRBV5-1|TRBD1|TRBJ1-1
TGCGCCAGCAGCTTGACCCAGGGGGCTTACACTGAAGCTTTCTTT
CASSLTQGAYTEAFF
>few|TRBV18|TRBD1|TRBJ1-5
TGTGCCAGCTCATCGACAGGGTTGTTCTGGCCCCAGCATTTT
CASSSTGLFWPQHF